This T cell receptor beta chain was sequenced during a study of molecular identifiers for immune sequencing clone quantification. TCRdb reprocessed the PCR reads with MiXCR, giving one entry per CDR3 protein. The table shows about half a million distinct CDR3 sequences, with around 23% occurring only once. Overall study results and limits: Clones exceeding 20 RNA copies carried over 98% of effector molecules but under 1% of naive-cell molecules.

For naive CD8 T cells, sorting used the CD8+CD4-CCR7+CD45RA+ phenotype. This clonotype was observed a few times. Its antigen remains unidentified. The receptor's source is a human donor in good health. Some libraries in this study had Jurkat cell RNA spiked in. Sequencing was performed on naive CD8+ T cells from blood, with Jurkat cell RNA spiked in. Indicated subset: FACS-sorted CD8+CD4-CCR7+CD45RA+ naive T cells.

The CDR3 sequence: CSARDQQVIYEQYF. CDR3 nucleotides: TGCAGTGCTAGAGATCAGCAGGTTATCTACGAGCAGTACTTC. The chain links TRBV20-1 to TRBJ2-7, with D unclear. This CDR3 spans 14 amino acids. With 0 bases removed from V and 3 bases from J, the gap between germline ends came to 12 bases. Per germline, CDR1 DFQATT and CDR2 SNEGSKA (reference sequence).